The 9 T cell receptor beta chains in this list originate from one sample, sequenced in a study of cytomegalovirus exposure and HLA in healthy donors. The PCR had 60 Vbeta and 13 Jbeta primers. Using immunoSEQ multiplex PCR, the repertoire was profiled, and TCRdb retains in-frame clones only, with some absent. Counted here are some 160,000 clones, less than 90% occurring once; the ten biggest clones make up roughly 6.2%. The sample comprised PBMCs. These receptors originate from a male donor in good health and CMV-seropositive.

The chain is built from TRBV13 and TRBJ2-7, with D possibly being TRBD2 (6 bases). CDR1 PRHDT and CDR2 FYEKMQ come from the germline V gene (reference sequence). Trimming took off 5 bases at V and 2 bases at J, with 16 bases between the two ends. The length of the CDR3 is 15 residues. In DNA, the CDR3 is TGTGCCAGCAGCGCCCGACTAGAACCAACCTACGAGCAGTACTTC. It specifies CASSARLEPTYEQYF. The full variable domain, rest sourced from reference TRBV13 and TRBJ2-7, is AAGVIQSPRHLIKEKRETATLKCYPIPRHDTVYWYQQGPGQDPQFLISFYEKMQSDKGSIPDRFSAQQFSDYHSELNMSSLELGDSALYFCASSARLEPTYEQYFGPGTRLTVT.

The V gene is TRBV13, the J gene TRBJ2-7; no clear D. The germline V and J ends were trimmed by 5 bases and 2 bases, with 13 bases remaining between them. The germline V gene encodes CDR1 PRHDT and CDR2 FYEKMQ (reference sequence). There are 14 residues in the CDR3. As DNA, the CDR3 is TGTGCCAGCAGCCTGTACCAGGAAGCCTACGAGCAGTACTTC. Amino acid sequence: CASSLYQEAYEQYF.

V gene TRBV5-1 combines with J gene TRBJ2-2; 9 bases are a match to TRBD2. CDR1 and CDR2 from the germline V gene are SGHRS and YFSETQ. This CDR3 has 17 residues. V lost 2 bases, J lost 6 bases, and 11 bases stayed unmatched. The chain's CDR3 is CASSFPGLARGAGELFF. As DNA, the CDR3 is TGCGCCAGCAGCTTTCCGGGACTAGCAAGAGGTGCCGGGGAGCTGTTTTTT.

The J gene is TRBJ1-6, the V gene TRBV19, with 8 bases fitting TRBD1. Per germline, CDR1 LNHDA and CDR2 SQIVND (reference sequence). The junction had 4 bases not matched to a gene; V was cut back by 4 bases and J by 5 bases. The CDR3 consists of 15 residues. CDR3 amino acids: CASSRGQGDNSPLHF. The CDR3 DNA is TGTGCCAGTAGTAGAGGACAGGGAGATAATTCACCCCTCCACTTT.

The V and J genes are TRBV7-9 and TRBJ2-3; 14 bases agree with TRBD2. From germline, CDR1 is SEHNR and CDR2 FQNEAQ (reference sequence). The CDR3 sequence is 18 residues long. J lost 5 bases, V lost 5 bases, and 12 bases had no gene match. CDR3 nucleotide sequence: TGTGCCAGCAGCCCACCCGGGACTAGCGGGAGAGCCAGAGATACGCAGTATTTT. Translation: CASSPPGTSGRARDTQYF.

The genes are TRBV7-9 and TRBJ2-1; D is perhaps TRBD1 (6 bases). CDR3 length equals 15 residues. V lost 3 bases and J 7 bases, leaving 16 bases between the germline ends. Germline V gene data show CDR1 as SEHNR and CDR2 as FQNEAQ (reference sequence). The CDR3 DNA is TGTGCCAGCAGCTTTCGGGGTAGACAGGAAAATGAGCAGTTCTTC. Translating gives CASSFRGRQENEQFF.

CDR3 sequence reads: CAIKMAGSDEAFF. CDR3 bases: TGTGCCATCAAGATGGCAGGCTCGGATGAAGCTTTCTTT. The chain uses TRBV10-3 and TRBJ1-1; D ambiguous. The germline gives CDR1 ENHRY, CDR2 SYGVKD. V was cut by 7 bases and J by 7 bases, with 16 bases left in between. The CDR3 has 13 amino acids.

The chain links TRBV6-6 to TRBJ2-3; 8 bases match TRBD2. The CDR3 consists of 15 residues. J gave up 0 bases and V 5 bases, and 4 bases lay outside the gene matches. Germline-derived CDR1 and CDR2 are MNHNY and SVGAGI (reference sequence). The DNA for the CDR3 is TGTGCCAGCAGTACGGCTAGCGGGAGCACAGATACGCAGTATTTT. Protein: CASSTASGSTDTQYF.

The chain is built from TRBV6-1 and TRBJ2-1, with 10 bases matching TRBD2. Germline loops: CDR1 MNHNS, CDR2 SASEGT. This CDR3 spans 13 amino acids. Losses at the gene ends were 10 bases for V and 8 bases for J; bases not matched to a gene: 8. Here the CDR3 reads CANSWTSGDEQFF. CDR3 nucleotides: TGTGCCAACTCATGGACTAGCGGCGATGAGCAGTTCTTC.